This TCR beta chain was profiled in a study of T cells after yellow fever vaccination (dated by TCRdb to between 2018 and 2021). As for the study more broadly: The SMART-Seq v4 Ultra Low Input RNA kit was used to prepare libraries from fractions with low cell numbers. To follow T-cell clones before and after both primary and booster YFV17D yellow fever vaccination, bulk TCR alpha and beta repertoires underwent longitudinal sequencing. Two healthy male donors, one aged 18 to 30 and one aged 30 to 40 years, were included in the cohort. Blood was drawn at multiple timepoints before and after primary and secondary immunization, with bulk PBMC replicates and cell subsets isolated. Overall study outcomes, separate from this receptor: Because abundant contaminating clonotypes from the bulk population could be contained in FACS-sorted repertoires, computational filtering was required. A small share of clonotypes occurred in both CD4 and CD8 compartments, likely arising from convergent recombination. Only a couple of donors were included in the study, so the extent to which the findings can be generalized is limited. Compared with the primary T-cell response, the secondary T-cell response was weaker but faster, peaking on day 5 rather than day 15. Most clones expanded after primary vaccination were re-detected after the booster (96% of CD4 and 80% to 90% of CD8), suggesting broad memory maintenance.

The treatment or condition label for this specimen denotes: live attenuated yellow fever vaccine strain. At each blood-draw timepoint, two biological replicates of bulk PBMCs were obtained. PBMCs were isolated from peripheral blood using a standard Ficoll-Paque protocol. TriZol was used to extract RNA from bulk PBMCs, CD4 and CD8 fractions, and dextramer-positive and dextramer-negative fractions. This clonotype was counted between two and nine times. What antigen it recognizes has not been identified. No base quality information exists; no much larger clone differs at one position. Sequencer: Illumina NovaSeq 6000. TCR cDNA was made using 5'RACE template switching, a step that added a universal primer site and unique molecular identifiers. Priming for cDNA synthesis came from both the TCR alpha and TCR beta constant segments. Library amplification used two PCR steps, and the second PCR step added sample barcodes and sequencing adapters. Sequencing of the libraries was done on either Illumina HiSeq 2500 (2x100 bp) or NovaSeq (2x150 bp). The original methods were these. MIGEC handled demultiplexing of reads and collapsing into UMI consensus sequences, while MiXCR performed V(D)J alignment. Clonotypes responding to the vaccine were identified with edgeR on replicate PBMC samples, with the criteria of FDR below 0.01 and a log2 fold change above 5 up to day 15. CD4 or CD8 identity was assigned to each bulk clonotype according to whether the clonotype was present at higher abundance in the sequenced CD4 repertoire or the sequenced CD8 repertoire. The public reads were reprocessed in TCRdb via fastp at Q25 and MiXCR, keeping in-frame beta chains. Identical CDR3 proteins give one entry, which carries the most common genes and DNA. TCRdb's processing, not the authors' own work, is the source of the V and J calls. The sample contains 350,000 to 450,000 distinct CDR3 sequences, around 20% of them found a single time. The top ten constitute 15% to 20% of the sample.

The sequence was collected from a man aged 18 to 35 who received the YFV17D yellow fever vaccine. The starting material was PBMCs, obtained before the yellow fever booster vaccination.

The DNA is TGTGCCAGCAGTCCCAGCGGGGTGGGTGAGCAGTTCTTC. Translation gives CASSPSGVGEQFF. The chain uses TRBV28 and TRBJ2-1; 7 middle bases align to TRBD2. The CDR3 numbers 13 residues from cysteine through phenylalanine. Only CDR3 DNA is held: 39 bases, read in frame from base 1. Germline trimming amounts to 5 bases on V and 9 bases on J, with 7 as the count of junction bases outside the gene matches. From a lookup of the germline V gene, CDR1 and CDR2 are MDHEN and SYDVKM.